The next 29 T cell receptor beta chains were all read from a single sample in a study of blood T cell repertoires in COVID-19. This table comes from immunoSEQ multiplex PCR, and its TCRdb copy is limited to in-frame clones, with some not included. The sample lists 45,000 to 55,000 clones, 88% occurring once. Sequencing was carried out using peripheral blood. The receptors originated from a human donor in a cohort sampled during active COVID-19.

This clone was seen only once. The gene calls are TRBV2 and TRBJ1-5; 11 nucleotides agree with TRBD1. V lost 6 bases to trimming and J lost 6 bases; unmatched junction nucleotides: 10. The germline CDR1 and CDR2 sequences are SNHLY and FYNNEI. This CDR3 has 16 amino acids. CDR3 bases: TGTGCCAGCAGCGGAGGGACAGGGGGACGGAGTCAGCCCCAGCATTTT. The encoded protein is CASSGGTGGRSQPQHF. Full variable domain (outside the CDR3, taken from reference TRBV2 and TRBJ1-5): EPEVTQTPSHQVTQMGQEVILRCVPISNHLYFYWYRQILGQKVEFLVSFYNNEISEKSEIFDDQFSVERPDGSNFTLKIRSTKLEDSAMYFCASSGGTGGRSQPQHFGDGTRLSIL.

This chain uses TRBV19 with TRBJ1-4; a weak D match, TRBD1 (5 bases). The length of the CDR3 is 14 residues. Germline V gives CDR1 LNHDA, CDR2 SQIVND (reference sequence). V was trimmed by 6 bases and J by 8 bases, leaving 16 bases between them. The CDR3 bases are TGTGCCAGTAGAAAGGGGATCGGCGAAGAAAAACTGTTTTTT. This sequence encodes CASRKGIGEEKLFF.

This rearrangement joins TRBV7-8 to TRBJ2-7; maybe TRBD1 (5 bases). Trimming took off 5 bases at V and 5 bases at J, with 13 bases between the two ends. This CDR3 contains 13 residues. The germline gives CDR1 SGHVS, CDR2 FQNEAQ. The CDR3, as DNA: TGTGCCAGCAGCCCAGGGCAAATAAACGAGCAGTACTTC. Translation: CASSPGQINEQYF.

V and J are TRBV5-8 and TRBJ2-7; 11 bases are a match to TRBD1. The germline gives CDR1 SGHTS, CDR2 YDEGEE. The CDR3 extends over 16 amino acids. The V and J ends lost 4 bases and 6 bases, in that order; junction bases with no gene match: 12. CDR3: CASSRGLRTGGAEQYF. DNA for the CDR3: TGTGCCAGCAGCCGCGGTCTTCGGACAGGGGGCGCCGAGCAGTACTTC.

This rearrangement joins TRBV30 to TRBJ1-4; D unresolved. Deletions cut 2 bases from V and 3 bases from J, with 10 bases between. Germline lookup yields CDR1 GTSNPN and CDR2 SVGIG (reference sequence). The CDR3 runs 14 residues. The CDR3 region has the DNA TGTGCCTGGAGTTTGGGCGCCCCTAATGAAAAACTGTTTTTT. Its translation is CAWSLGAPNEKLFF.

The sample holds one count of this clone. The rearrangement joins TRBV19 to TRBJ1-2; D is possibly TRBD1 (6 bases). The V end lost 10 bases, the J end lost 4 bases, and 13 bases lay between the germline ends. The CDR3 loop spans 12 amino acids. CDR1 is LNHDA and CDR2 is SQIVND in the germline V gene (reference sequence). The CDR3 nucleotides are TGTGCCACTTACAGGGCCTTCTATGGCTACACCTTC. This sequence encodes CATYRAFYGYTF.

The CDR3 protein is CASRSGLAGTDTQYF. The CDR3 nucleotides are TGTGCCAGCAGATCAGGGTTGGCCGGCACAGATACGCAGTATTTT. This rearrangement joins TRBV6-5 to TRBJ2-3, with D possibly being TRBD1 (5 bases). CDR3 length: 15 residues. Germline values: CDR1 MNHEY, CDR2 SVGAGI. V lost 6 bases and J 1 base, leaving 14 bases between the germline ends.

This clone was seen only a few times. The chain recombines TRBV6-1 with TRBJ1-4; tentatively, D is TRBD1 (6 bases). CDR1 is MNHNS, CDR2 SASEGT, per germline. The CDR3 extends over 15 amino acids. V was pared by 2 bases and J by 8 bases, with 15 bases between. This CDR3 is CASSESQGAYEKLFF. The CDR3 DNA follows: TGTGCCAGCAGTGAATCACAGGGTGCTTACGAAAAACTGTTTTTT.

The gene calls are TRBV6-6 and TRBJ2-7, with TRBD2 identical over 10 bases. In germline, CDR1 is MNHNY, CDR2 SVGAGI (reference sequence). V lost 5 bases, J lost 5 bases, and 24 bases stayed unmatched. This CDR3 is 20 amino acids long. The CDR3 DNA sequence: TGTGCCAGCAGTCCGCAATCTCTACGGACTAGCGGTCCCAAGTCAAACGAGCAGTACTTC. Protein: CASSPQSLRTSGPKSNEQYF.

J is TRBJ2-1 and V is TRBV7-8; 15 positions agree with TRBD2. Trimming took 1 base from V and 1 from J; bases not matched to a gene: 2. The CDR3 has 18 residues. The germline gives CDR1 SGHVS, CDR2 FQNEAQ. In DNA, the CDR3 is TGTGCCAGCAGCTTAGTGGGGACTAGCGGGAGGTCCTACAATGAGCAGTTCTTC. It is translated as CASSLVGTSGRSYNEQFF.

The chain links TRBV5-1 to TRBJ1-5; D possibly corresponds to TRBD1 (6 bases). Trimming cost V 4 bases and J 6 bases, with 14 bases left between them. This CDR3 comprises 14 residues. Germline CDR1 reads SGHRS; CDR2 reads YFSETQ. The CDR3 loop reads CASSGGGPGQPQHF. The DNA for the CDR3 is TGCGCCAGCAGCGGGGGGGGCCCGGGTCAGCCCCAGCATTTT.

This chain uses TRBV5-1 with TRBJ2-6; no clear D gene. The CDR3 spans 16 residues. CDR1 and CDR2 from the germline V gene are SGHRS and YFSETQ. Trimming took off 4 bases at V and 0 bases at J, with 11 bases between the two ends. DNA of the CDR3: TGCGCCAGCAGCCCGGAGATGCACTCTGGGGCCAACGTCCTGACTTTC. It encodes CASSPEMHSGANVLTF.

In this sample, this clone turned up once. The rearrangement joins TRBV9 to TRBJ1-1; the D is unclear. CDR1 and CDR2 from the germline V gene are SGDLS and YYNGEE. The CDR3 is 13 amino acids. Deletions cut 3 bases from V and 0 bases from J, with 6 bases between. CDR3 protein: CASSAQMNTEAFF. DNA of the CDR3: TGTGCCAGCAGCGCTCAGATGAACACTGAAGCTTTCTTT.

This chain connects TRBV19 to TRBJ1-1, with D unresolved. CDR1 is LNHDA and CDR2 is SQIVND in the germline V gene (reference sequence). The length of the CDR3 is 13 residues. V gave up 3 bases and J gave up 4 bases, with 9 bases separating them. CDR3 in DNA: TGTGCCAGTAGTATTACGAGGCTCACTGAAGCTTTCTTT. Translated, it gives CASSITRLTEAFF.

The J gene is TRBJ1-1, the V gene TRBV7-6; D remains ambiguous. CDR1 is SGHVS, CDR2 FNYEAQ, per germline. The CDR3 extends over 15 amino acids. The ends were cut back, 1 base at V and 4 bases at J, with 13 bases in the middle. This CDR3 reads CASSLGNVAGTEAFF. The CDR3 coding sequence is TGTGCCAGCAGCTTAGGTAACGTAGCCGGCACTGAAGCTTTCTTT.

The rearrangement uses TRBV5-1 and TRBJ2-5; D is perhaps TRBD1 (6 bases). From germline, CDR1 is SGHRS and CDR2 YFSETQ. The germline V and J ends were trimmed by 0 bases and 5 bases, with 20 bases remaining between them. This CDR3 region has 17 residues. The CDR3 loop reads CASSLGGGRGPPETQYF. The CDR3 DNA reads TGCGCCAGCAGCTTGGGGGGTGGCAGGGGCCCTCCGGAGACCCAGTACTTC.

This clone was seen a few times. CDR3 bases: TGTGCCAGTGGTTCGGACGGAGGGGCGTACGGCTACACCTTC. Its translation is CASGSDGGAYGYTF. The rearrangement uses TRBV6-5 and TRBJ1-2; a possible D gene is TRBD1 (5 bases). The V gene lost 9 bases and the J gene lost 8 bases, with 22 bases spanning the gap. CDR3 length equals 14 residues. CDR1 and CDR2 from the germline V gene are MNHEY and SVGAGI.

The gene calls are TRBV29-1 and TRBJ1-4, with 8 bases lining up with TRBD1. Germline loops: CDR1 SQVTM, CDR2 ANQGSEA. V shed 4 bases and J 5 bases; nucleotides not matched to a gene: 6. This CDR3 comprises 14 residues. The CDR3: CSVGRGTGNEKLFF. The CDR3 nucleotides are TGCAGCGTTGGGCGCGGGACAGGCAATGAAAAACTGTTTTTT.

This clone has just a few counts. The chain recombines TRBV4-2 with TRBJ2-3; TRBD2 matches 12 bases. The CDR3 sequence is 19 residues long. With V trimmed by 0 bases and J by 6 bases, 13 bases remained unmatched. Germline CDR1 is LGHNA and CDR2 is YNFKEQ. In DNA, the CDR3 is TGTGCCAGCAGCCAAGATCGCCTAGCGGGAGGGCCTACTATGGATACGCAGTATTTT. Protein product: CASSQDRLAGGPTMDTQYF.

The V and J genes are TRBV30 and TRBJ1-6, with a tentative D call TRBD1 (6 bases). V lost 2 bases and J 4 bases, leaving 6 bases between the germline ends. Germline V lookup: CDR1 GTSNPN, CDR2 SVGIG (reference sequence). The CDR3 consists of 13 residues. CDR3: CAWSQGYNSPLHF. The CDR3, as DNA: TGTGCCTGGAGTCAGGGGTATAATTCACCCCTCCACTTT.

The DNA of the CDR3 is TGTGCCAGCAGCTTGGGGACTGCCATCTCCGGGGAGCTGTTTTTT. Residues: CASSLGTAISGELFF. This rearrangement joins TRBV5-4 to TRBJ2-2; maybe TRBD2 (5 bases). In germline, CDR1 is SGHNT, CDR2 YYREEE (reference sequence). The CDR3 contains 15 residues. V gave up 0 bases and J gave up 6 bases, with 12 bases separating them.

The chain employs TRBV20-1 and TRBJ2-3; TRBD2 is a possible D gene (6 bases). Germline CDR1 DFQATT, CDR2 SNEGSKA (reference sequence). This CDR3 has 11 amino acids. CDR3 sequence (DNA): TGCAGCCAACTAGCCTCCCATACGCAGTATTTT. Translated, it gives CSQLASHTQYF.

The J gene is TRBJ1-1, the V gene TRBV29-1, with D tentatively TRBD1 (5 bases). The V gene's germline CDR1 is SQVTM and CDR2 ANQGSEA. There are 13 residues in the CDR3. The V and J ends lost 6 bases and 7 bases respectively, with 18 bases between them. The CDR3 nucleotides are TGCAGCGTAGGGACGGGGGAGGTTCGTGAAGCTTTCTTT. Residues: CSVGTGEVREAFF.

CDR3 in DNA: TGTGCCAGCAGCCAATCGTTGGGGACAGGGGTGGCTTTCTTT. Translated: CASSQSLGTGVAFF. The chain uses TRBV16 and TRBJ1-1, with TRBD1 matching 10 bases. V gave up 0 bases and J gave up 11 bases; unmatched junction bases: 6. The germline V gene encodes CDR1 KGHSY and CDR2 FQNENV. CDR3 length equals 14 residues.

The chain uses TRBV7-2 and TRBJ2-3, with TRBD2 identical over 9 bases. After removal of 8 bases from V and 3 bases from J, the junction contained 6 bases not matched to a gene. This CDR3 is 14 amino acids long. Germline CDR1 reads SGHTA; CDR2 reads FQGNSA. The CDR3 sequence: CASYRGLATDTQYF. As DNA, the CDR3 is TGTGCCAGCTACCGGGGACTAGCTACAGATACGCAGTATTTT.

The chain links TRBV28 to TRBJ1-3; TRBD1 matches at 11 bases. This CDR3 has 14 residues. V shed 8 bases and J 7 bases; nucleotides not matched to a gene: 7. Germline values: CDR1 MDHEN, CDR2 SYDVKM. This CDR3 is CASGQGARSNTIYF. The CDR3 DNA reads as TGTGCCAGCGGACAGGGGGCCCGTTCGAACACCATATATTTT.

V usage is TRBV5-1 and J usage is TRBJ2-7; 7 bases match TRBD1. Trimming at V came to 0 bases and at J to 1 base, leaving 7 bases not matched to a gene. The V gene's germline CDR1 is SGHRS and CDR2 YFSETQ. The CDR3 loop spans 16 amino acids. The CDR3, as DNA: TGCGCCAGCAGCTTGGCCTCCGGGACAGCGTCCTACGAGCAGTACTTC. Protein: CASSLASGTASYEQYF.

The chain couples TRBV7-2 to TRBJ1-5; maybe TRBD1 (5 bases). Per the germline V gene, CDR1 is SGHTA and CDR2 is FQGNSA. The CDR3 runs to 15 residues. Trimming took off 5 bases at V and 5 bases at J, with 16 bases between the two ends. The CDR3 sequence: CASSVDSSAHQPQHF. DNA of the CDR3: TGTGCCAGCAGCGTCGACAGTTCCGCTCATCAGCCCCAGCATTTT.

The chain recombines TRBV10-3 with TRBJ1-2; no clear D. The ends were cut back, 3 bases at V and 2 bases at J, with 25 bases in the middle. Germline V lookup: CDR1 ENHRY, CDR2 SYGVKD. The CDR3 has 19 amino acids. This chain's CDR3 is CAISEAYIRTDETNYGYTF. Here the CDR3 DNA reads TGTGCCATCAGTGAAGCTTACATCCGAACAGACGAAACAAACTATGGCTACACCTTC.